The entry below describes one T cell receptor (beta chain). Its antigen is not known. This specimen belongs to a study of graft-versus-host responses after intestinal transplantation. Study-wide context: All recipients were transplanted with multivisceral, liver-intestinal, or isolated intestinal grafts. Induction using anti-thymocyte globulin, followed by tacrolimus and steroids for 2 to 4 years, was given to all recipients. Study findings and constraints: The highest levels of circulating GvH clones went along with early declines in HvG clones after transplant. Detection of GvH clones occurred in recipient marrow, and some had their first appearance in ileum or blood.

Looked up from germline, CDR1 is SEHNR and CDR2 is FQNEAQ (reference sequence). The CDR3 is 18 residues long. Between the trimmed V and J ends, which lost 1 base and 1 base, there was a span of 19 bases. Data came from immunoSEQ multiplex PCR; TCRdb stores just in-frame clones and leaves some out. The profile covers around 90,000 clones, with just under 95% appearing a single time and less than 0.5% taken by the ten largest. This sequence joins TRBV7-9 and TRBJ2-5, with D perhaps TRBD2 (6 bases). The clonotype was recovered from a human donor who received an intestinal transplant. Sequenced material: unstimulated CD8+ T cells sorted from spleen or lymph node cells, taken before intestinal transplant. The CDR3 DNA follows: TGTGCCAGCAGCTTAGAGGTTCGGCGGGTGGGGGGCCAAGAGACCCAGTACTTC. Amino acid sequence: CASSLEVRRVGGQETQYF.